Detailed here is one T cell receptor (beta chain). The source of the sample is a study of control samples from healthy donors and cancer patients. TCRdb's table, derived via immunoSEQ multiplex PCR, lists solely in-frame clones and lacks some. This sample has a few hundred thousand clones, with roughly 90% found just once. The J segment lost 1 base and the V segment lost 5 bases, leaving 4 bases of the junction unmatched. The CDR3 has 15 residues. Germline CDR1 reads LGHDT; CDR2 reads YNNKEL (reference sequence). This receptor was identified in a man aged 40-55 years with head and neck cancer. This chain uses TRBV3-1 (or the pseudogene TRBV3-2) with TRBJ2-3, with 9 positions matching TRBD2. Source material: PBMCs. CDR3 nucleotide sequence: TGTGCCAGCAGCTCTAGCGGGGAAGGCACAGATACGCAGTATTTT. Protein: CASSSSGEGTDTQYF.